A selection of T cell receptor beta chains follows, all from one sample in a study of cytomegalovirus exposure and HLA in healthy donors. Assay used: immunoSEQ multiplex PCR; TCRdb lists only in-frame clones, some missing. Of approximately 110,000 clones listed, roughly three quarters are singletons. The sequenced material came from PBMCs. These receptors all come from a woman younger than 35 in good health and CMV-seropositive. The CDR3 runs from the conserved cysteine through the conserved F or W. D genes are given only for firm matches. Only part of the rows carry a size: once, few, many, or a class if the clone is expanded.

V gene,J gene,clone size,D gene,CDR3 DNA,CDR3 protein
TRBV6-5,TRBJ2-3,few,.,TGTGCCAGCAGCTCCCCGCGGAGTAATGGAGATACGCAGTATTTT,CASSSPRSNGDTQYF
TRBV9,TRBJ2-7,.,.,TGTGCCAGCAGCGTAGGTCCCGGGAGTAACGAGCAGTACTTC,CASSVGPGSNEQYF
TRBV5-1,TRBJ2-7,.,.,TGCGCCAGCAGCTTATACGACGGCGGGAACTACGAGCAGTACTTC,CASSLYDGGNYEQYF
TRBV27,TRBJ2-2,once,TRBD1,TGTGCCAGCACGGAGGACAGGCCGAACACCGGGGAGCTGTTTTTT,CASTEDRPNTGELFF
TRBV27,TRBJ1-5,once,.,TGTGCCAGCAGTTTATGGTCGGGTCAGCCCCAGCATTTT,CASSLWSGQPQHF
TRBV30,TRBJ2-1,.,TRBD2,TGTGCCTGGAACCGACTAGCGGGAAGGTATGAGCAGTTCTTC,CAWNRLAGRYEQFF
TRBV19,TRBJ2-5,.,TRBD2,TGTGCCAGTAGAAGACTAGCGGGAGAGCAAGAGACCCAGTACTTC,CASRRLAGEQETQYF
TRBV2,TRBJ1-4,.,TRBD1,TGTGCCAGTCAGGGGGTGGCAACTAATGAAAAACTGTTTTTT,CASQGVATNEKLFF
TRBV11-2,TRBJ1-1,.,.,TGTGCCAGCAGCTTAGGCGGTCCGAACACTGAAGCTTTCTTT,CASSLGGPNTEAFF
TRBV5-4,TRBJ1-2,.,.,TGTGCCAGCAGCCGACAGGACGACTATGGCTACACCTTC,CASSRQDDYGYTF
TRBV21-1,TRBJ2-7,few,.,TGTGCCAGCAGCAAAGTAGCGGCGTCCGTCGAGCAGTACTTC,CASSKVAASVEQYF
TRBV5-1,TRBJ1-1,few,.,TGCGCCAGCATGGGCCCCTCCTTTAACACTGAAGCTTTCTTT,CASMGPSFNTEAFF
TRBV6-6,TRBJ1-1,.,.,TGTGCCAGCAGTTACTCCAGGGGGAACACTGAAGCTTTCTTT,CASSYSRGNTEAFF
TRBV5-8,TRBJ2-1,.,.,TGTGCCAGCAGCTTGGACGGTGACAATGAGCAGTTCTTC,CASSLDGDNEQFF
TRBV20-1,TRBJ2-5,.,.,TGCAGTGCGGACTCTGGAGAGACCCAGTACTTC,CSADSGETQYF
TRBV6-5,TRBJ2-1,.,TRBD2,TGTGCCAGCAGTTCCAGGGGCGGGAGGAGTGAGCAGTTCTTC,CASSSRGGRSEQFF
TRBV6-1,TRBJ1-3,.,.,TGTGCCAGCAGTGAAGTAGACTCTGGAAACACCATATATTTT,CASSEVDSGNTIYF
TRBV19,TRBJ2-7,.,TRBD2,TGTGCCAGTAGTTTGGGACTAGCAGCCTACGAGCAGTACTTC,CASSLGLAAYEQYF
TRBV7-3,TRBJ1-5,once,.,TGTGCCAGCAGCTTACAAGGACTCAGCAATCAGCCCCAGCATTTT,CASSLQGLSNQPQHF
TRBV7-6,TRBJ2-1,.,TRBD2,TGTGCCAGCAGCCACCCACTAGCGGGAGTTACTGAGCAGTTCTTC,CASSHPLAGVTEQFF
TRBV6-5,TRBJ1-1,.,.,TGTGCCAGCAGTTACTCGGGGGGGGCGCGAACTGAAGCTTTCTTT,CASSYSGGARTEAFF
TRBV9,TRBJ2-5,few,TRBD2,TGTGCCAGCAGCTTGGGACTAGCGGAGCCCCAGTACTTC,CASSLGLAEPQYF